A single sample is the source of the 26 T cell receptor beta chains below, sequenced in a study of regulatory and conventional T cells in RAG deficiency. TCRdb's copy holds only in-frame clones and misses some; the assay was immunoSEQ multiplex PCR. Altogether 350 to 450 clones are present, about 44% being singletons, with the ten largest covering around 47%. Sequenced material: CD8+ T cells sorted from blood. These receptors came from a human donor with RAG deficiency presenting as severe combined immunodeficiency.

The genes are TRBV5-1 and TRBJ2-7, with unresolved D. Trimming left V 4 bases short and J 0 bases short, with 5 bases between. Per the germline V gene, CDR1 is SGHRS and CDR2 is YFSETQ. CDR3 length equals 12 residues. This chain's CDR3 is CASSLSSYEQYF. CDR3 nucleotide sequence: TGCGCCAGCAGCCTTAGCTCCTACGAGCAGTACTTC.

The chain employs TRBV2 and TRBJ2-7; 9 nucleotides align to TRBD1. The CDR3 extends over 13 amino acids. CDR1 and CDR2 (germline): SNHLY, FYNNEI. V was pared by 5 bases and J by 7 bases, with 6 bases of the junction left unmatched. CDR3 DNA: TGTGCCAGCAGTTACAGGGGGCGAAGGGAGCAGTACTTC. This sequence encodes CASSYRGRREQYF.

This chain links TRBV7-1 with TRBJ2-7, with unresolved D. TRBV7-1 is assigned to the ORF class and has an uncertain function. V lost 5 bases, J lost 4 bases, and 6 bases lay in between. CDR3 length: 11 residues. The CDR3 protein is CASSPSYEQYF. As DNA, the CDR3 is TGTGCCAGCAGCCCTTCGTACGAGCAGTACTTC.

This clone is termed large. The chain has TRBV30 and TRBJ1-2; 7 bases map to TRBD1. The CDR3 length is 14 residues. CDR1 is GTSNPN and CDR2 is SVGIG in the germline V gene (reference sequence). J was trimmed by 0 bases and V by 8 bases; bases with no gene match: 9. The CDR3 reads CAGIDRATNYGYTF. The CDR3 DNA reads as TGTGCCGGTATAGACAGGGCGACTAACTATGGCTACACCTTC.

CDR3 nucleotide sequence: TGTGCCAGCAGTTTATTCGGCAATCAGCCCCAGCATTTT. Protein: CASSLFGNQPQHF. The rearrangement joins TRBV27 to TRBJ1-5; the D is unclear. The CDR3 is 13 residues long. V was shortened by 1 base and J by 2 bases, with 3 bases between the two germline ends. CDR1 and CDR2 from the germline V gene are MNHEY and SMNVEV (reference sequence).

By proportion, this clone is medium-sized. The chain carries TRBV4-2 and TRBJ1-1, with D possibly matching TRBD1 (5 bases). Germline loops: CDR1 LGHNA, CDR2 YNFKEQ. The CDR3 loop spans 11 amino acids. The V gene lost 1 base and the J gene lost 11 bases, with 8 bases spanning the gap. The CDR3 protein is CASSQGGAAFF. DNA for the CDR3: TGTGCCAGCAGCCAAGGGGGCGCGGCTTTCTTT.

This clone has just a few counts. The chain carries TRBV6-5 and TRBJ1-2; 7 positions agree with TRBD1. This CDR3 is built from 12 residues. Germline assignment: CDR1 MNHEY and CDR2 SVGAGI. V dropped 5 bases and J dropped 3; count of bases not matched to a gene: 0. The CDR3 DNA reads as TGTGCCAGCAGTGACAGGGACTATGGCTACACCTTC. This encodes CASSDRDYGYTF.

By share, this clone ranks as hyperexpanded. The CDR3 region has the DNA TGTGCCAGCAGCCCTCAAGGAACTGAAGCTTTCTTT. Translating it yields CASSPQGTEAFF. V usage is TRBV9 and J usage is TRBJ1-1; D is undetermined. The CDR3 consists of 12 residues. Per germline, CDR1 SGDLS and CDR2 YYNGEE. The V end lost 4 bases, the J end lost 5 bases, and 9 bases lay between the germline ends.

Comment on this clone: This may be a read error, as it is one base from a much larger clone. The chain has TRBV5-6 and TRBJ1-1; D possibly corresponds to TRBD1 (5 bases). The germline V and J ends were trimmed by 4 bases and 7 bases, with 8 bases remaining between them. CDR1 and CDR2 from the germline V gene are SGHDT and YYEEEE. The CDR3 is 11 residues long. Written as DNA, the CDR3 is TGTGCCAGCAGCCCGGGGCGTGAAGCTTTCTTT. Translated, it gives CASSPGREAFF.

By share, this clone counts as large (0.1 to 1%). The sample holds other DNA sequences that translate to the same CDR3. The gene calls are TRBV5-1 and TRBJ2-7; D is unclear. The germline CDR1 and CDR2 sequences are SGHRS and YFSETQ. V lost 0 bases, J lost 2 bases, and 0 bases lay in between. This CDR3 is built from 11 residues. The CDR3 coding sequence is TGCGCCAGCAGCTTGGCCTACGAGCAGTACTTC. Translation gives CASSLAYEQYF. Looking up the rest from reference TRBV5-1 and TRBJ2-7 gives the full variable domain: KAGVTQTPRYLIKTRGQQVTLSCSPISGHRSVSWYQQTPGQGLQFLFEYFSETQRNKGNFPGRFSGRQFSNSRSEMNVSTLELGDSALYLCASSLAYEQYFGPGTRLTVT.

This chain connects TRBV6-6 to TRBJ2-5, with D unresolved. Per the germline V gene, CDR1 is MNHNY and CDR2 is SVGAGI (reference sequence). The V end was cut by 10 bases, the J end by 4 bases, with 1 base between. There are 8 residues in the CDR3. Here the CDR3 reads CATETQYF. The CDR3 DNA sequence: TGTGCCACAGAGACCCAGTACTTC.

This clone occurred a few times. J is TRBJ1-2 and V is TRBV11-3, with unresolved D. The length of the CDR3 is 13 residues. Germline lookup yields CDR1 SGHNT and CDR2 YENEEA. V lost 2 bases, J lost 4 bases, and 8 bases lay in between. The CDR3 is CASSLIVIYGYTF. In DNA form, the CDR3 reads TGTGCCAGCAGCTTAATCGTTATCTATGGCTACACCTTC.

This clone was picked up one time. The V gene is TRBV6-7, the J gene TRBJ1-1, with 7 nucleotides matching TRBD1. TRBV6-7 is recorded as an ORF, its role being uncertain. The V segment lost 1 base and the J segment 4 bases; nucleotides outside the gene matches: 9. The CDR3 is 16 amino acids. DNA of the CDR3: TGTGCCAGCAGTTACTGGAGGGGGCGGTGGAGCACTGAAGCTTTCTTT. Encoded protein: CASSYWRGRWSTEAFF.

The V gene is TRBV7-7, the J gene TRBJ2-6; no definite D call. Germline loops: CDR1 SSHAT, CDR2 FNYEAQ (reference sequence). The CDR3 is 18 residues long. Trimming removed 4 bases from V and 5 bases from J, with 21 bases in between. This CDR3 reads CASSCSPVPQSRANVLTF. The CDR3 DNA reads TGTGCCAGCAGCTGTTCCCCAGTGCCACAAAGTCGGGCCAACGTCCTGACTTTC. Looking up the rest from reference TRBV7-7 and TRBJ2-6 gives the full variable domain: GAGVSQSPRYKVTKRGQDVTLRCDPISSHATLYWYQQALGQGPEFLTYFNYEAQPDKSGLPSDRFSAERPEGSISTLTIQRTEQRDSAMYRCASSCSPVPQSRANVLTFGAGSRLTVL.

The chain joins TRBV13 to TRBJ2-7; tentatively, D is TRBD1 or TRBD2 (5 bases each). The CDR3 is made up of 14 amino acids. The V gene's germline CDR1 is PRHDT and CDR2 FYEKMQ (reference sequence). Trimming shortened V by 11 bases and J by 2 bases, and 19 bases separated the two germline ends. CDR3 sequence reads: CAGVFRDGAYEQYF. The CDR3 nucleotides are TGTGCCGGCGTATTCCGGGACGGAGCCTACGAGCAGTACTTC.

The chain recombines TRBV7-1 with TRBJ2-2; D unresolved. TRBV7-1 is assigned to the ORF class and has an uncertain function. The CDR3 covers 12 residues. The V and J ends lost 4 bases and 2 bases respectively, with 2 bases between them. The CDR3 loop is CASSFNTGELFF. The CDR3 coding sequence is TGTGCCAGCAGCTTTAACACCGGGGAGCTGTTTTTT.

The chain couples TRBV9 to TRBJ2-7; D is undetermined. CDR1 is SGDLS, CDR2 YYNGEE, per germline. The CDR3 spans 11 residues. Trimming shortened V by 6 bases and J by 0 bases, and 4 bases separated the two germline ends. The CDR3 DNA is TGTGCCAGCACTCTCTCCTACGAGCAGTACTTC. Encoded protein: CASTLSYEQYF. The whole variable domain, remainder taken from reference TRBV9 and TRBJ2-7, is DSGVTQTPKHLITATGQRVTLRCSPRSGDLSVYWYQQSLDQGLQFLIQYYNGEERAKGNILERFSAQQFPDLHSELNLSSLELGDSALYFCASTLSYEQYFGPGTRLTVT.

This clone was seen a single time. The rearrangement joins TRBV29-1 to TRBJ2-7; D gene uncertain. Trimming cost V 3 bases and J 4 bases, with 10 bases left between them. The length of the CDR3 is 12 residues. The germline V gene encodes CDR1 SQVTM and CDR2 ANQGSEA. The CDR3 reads CSVDTHSYEQYF. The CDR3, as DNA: TGCAGCGTTGATACCCACAGTTACGAGCAGTACTTC.

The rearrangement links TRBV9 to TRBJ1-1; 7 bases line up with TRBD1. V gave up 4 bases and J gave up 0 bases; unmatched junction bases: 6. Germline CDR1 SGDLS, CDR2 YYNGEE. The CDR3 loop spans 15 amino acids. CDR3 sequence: CASSLGDSMNTEAFF. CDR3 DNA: TGTGCCAGCAGCTTGGGGGACAGTATGAACACTGAAGCTTTCTTT.

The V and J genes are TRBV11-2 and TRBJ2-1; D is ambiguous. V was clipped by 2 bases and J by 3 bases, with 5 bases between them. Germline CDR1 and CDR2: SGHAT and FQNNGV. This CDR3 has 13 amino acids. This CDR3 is CASSLPLYNEQFF. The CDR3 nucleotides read TGTGCCAGCAGCTTACCCCTCTACAATGAGCAGTTCTTC. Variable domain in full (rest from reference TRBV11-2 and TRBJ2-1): EAGVAQSPRYKIIEKRQSVAFWCNPISGHATLYWYQQILGQGPKLLIQFQNNGVVDDSQLPKDRFSAERLKGVDSTLKIQPAKLEDSAVYLCASSLPLYNEQFFGPGTRLTVL.

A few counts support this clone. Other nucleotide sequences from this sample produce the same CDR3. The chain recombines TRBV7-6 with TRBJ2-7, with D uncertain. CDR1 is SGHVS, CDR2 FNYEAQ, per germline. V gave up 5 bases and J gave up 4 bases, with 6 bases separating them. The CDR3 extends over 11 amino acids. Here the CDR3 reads CASSPSYEQYF. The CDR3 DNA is TGTGCCAGCAGCCCTTCGTACGAGCAGTACTTC.

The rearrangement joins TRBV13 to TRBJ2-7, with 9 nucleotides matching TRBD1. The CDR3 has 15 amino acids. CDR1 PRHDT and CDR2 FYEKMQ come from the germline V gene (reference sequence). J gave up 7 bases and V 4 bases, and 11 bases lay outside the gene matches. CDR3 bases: TGTGCCAGCAGCTCCTTTCTACAGGGGGCGGGAGAGCAGTACTTC. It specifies CASSSFLQGAGEQYF.

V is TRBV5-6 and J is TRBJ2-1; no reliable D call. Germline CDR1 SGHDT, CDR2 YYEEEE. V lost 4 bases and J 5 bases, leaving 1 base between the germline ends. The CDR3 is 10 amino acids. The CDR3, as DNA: TGTGCCAGCAGCAACAATGAGCAGTTCTTC. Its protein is CASSNNEQFF.

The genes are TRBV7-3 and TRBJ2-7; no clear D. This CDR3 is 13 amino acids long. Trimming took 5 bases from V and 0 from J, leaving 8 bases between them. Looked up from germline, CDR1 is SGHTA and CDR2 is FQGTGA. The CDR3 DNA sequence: TGTGCCAGCAGCCCCACCCCCTCCTACGAGCAGTACTTC. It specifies CASSPTPSYEQYF.

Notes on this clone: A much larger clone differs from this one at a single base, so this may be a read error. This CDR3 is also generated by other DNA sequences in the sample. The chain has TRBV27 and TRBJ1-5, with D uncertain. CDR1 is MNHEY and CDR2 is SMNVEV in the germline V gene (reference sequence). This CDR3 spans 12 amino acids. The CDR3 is CASSYSNQPQHF. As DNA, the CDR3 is TGTGCTAGCAGCTATAGCAATCAGCCCCAGCATTTT.

CDR3 in amino acids: CASSPQGTEAFF. The CDR3 nucleotides read TGTGCCAGCAGCCCTCAAGGAACTGAAGCTTTCTTT. V gene TRBV27 combines with J gene TRBJ1-1, with no clear D. V was cut by 6 bases and J by 5 bases, with 10 bases left in between. Germline lookup yields CDR1 MNHEY and CDR2 SMNVEV (reference sequence). CDR3 size: 12 residues.